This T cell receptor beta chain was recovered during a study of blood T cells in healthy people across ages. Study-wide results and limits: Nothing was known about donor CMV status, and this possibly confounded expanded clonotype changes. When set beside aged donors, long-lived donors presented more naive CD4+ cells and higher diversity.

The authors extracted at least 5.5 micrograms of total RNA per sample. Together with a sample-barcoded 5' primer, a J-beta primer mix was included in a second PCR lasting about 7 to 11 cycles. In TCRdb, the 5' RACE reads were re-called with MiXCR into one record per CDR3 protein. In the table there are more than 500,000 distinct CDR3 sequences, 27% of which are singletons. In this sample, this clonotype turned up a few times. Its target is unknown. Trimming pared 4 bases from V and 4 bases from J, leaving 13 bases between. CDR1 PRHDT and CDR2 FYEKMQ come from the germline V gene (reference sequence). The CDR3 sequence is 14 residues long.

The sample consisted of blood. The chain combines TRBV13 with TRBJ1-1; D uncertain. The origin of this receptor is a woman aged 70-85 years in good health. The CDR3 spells CASSSRQEGTEAFF. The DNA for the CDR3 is TGTGCCAGCAGCTCCCGCCAGGAAGGCACTGAAGCTTTCTTT.